This paragraph reports one T cell receptor (beta chain). Antigen unknown. Stated time point: week 11, during vaccination. Vaccination comprised doses that each held 300 ug of mutant IDH1 20-mer peptide, plus topical imiquimod. New WHO grade 3 or 4 astrocytomas that were IDH1-mutant and ATRX-lost had been found in donors. Clones were sequenced by immunoSEQ multiplex PCR, and TCRdb holds only the in-frame ones, with some missing. The repertoire includes roughly 70,000 clones, 84% of them detected once, and approximately 10% sits in the top ten. The CDR3 has 16 amino acids. Germline values: CDR1 SEHNR, CDR2 FQNEAQ (reference sequence). The V and J ends lost 8 bases and 2 bases, in that order; junction bases with no gene match: 11. The data originate from a study of a mutant IDH1 vaccine in newly diagnosed glioma. Study background: Eight vaccinations reached patients in weeks 1, 3, 5, 7, 11, 15, 19 and 23.

The source is a woman between 45 and 60 years old with glioma. The chain uses TRBV7-9 and TRBJ2-3; 9 bases agree with TRBD2. Sample: PBMCs, taken from a glioma patient whose treatment included an IDH1 peptide vaccine. The CDR3 sequence: CASSKGSGGSTDTQYF. DNA for the CDR3: TGTGCCAGCTCAAAGGGGAGCGGGGGGTCCACAGATACGCAGTATTTT.